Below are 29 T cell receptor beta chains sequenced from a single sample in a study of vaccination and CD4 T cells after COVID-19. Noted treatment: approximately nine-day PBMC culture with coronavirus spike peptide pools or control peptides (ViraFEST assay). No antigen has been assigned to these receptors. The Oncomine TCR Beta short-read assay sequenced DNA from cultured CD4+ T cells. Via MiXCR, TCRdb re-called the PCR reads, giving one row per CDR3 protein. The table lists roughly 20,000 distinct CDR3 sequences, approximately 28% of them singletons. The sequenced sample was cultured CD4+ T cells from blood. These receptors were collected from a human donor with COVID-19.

The CDR3 sequence is CASSRNPDGGELFF. For the CDR3, the DNA is TGTGCCAGCAGTCGCAATCCAGACGGCGGGGAGCTGTTTTTT. The V and J genes are TRBV6-1 and TRBJ2-2; no reliable D call. The V end lost 5 bases, the J end lost 7 bases, and 14 bases lay between the germline ends. Germline V gene data show CDR1 as MNHNS and CDR2 as SASEGT. The CDR3 totals 14 residues.

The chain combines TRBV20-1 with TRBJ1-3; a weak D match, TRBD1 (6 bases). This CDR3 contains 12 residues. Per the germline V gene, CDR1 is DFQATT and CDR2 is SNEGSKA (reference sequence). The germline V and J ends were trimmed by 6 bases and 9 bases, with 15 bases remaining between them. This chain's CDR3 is CSAIQGKGTIYF. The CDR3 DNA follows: TGCAGTGCCATACAGGGAAAGGGCACCATATATTTT.

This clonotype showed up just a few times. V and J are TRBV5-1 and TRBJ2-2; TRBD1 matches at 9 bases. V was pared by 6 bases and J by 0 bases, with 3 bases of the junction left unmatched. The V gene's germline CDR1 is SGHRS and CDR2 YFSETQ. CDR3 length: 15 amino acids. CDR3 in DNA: TGCGCCAGCAACGACAGGGGGGCGAACACCGGGGAGCTGTTTTTT. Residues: CASNDRGANTGELFF. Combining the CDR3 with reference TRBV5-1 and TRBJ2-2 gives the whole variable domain KAGVTQTPRYLIKTRGQQVTLSCSPISGHRSVSWYQQTPGQGLQFLFEYFSETQRNKGNFPGRFSGRQFSNSRSEMNVSTLELGDSALYLCASNDRGANTGELFFGEGSRLTVL.

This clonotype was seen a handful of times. The CDR3 DNA sequence: TGCAGTGCTGGCGGACTGGTTCAAGAGACCCAGTACTTC. This translates into CSAGGLVQETQYF. This chain uses TRBV20-1 with TRBJ2-5, with a tentative D call TRBD2 (5 bases). Trimming removed 5 bases from V and 2 bases from J, with 12 bases in between. The CDR3 totals 13 residues. Germline-derived CDR1 and CDR2 are DFQATT and SNEGSKA (reference sequence).

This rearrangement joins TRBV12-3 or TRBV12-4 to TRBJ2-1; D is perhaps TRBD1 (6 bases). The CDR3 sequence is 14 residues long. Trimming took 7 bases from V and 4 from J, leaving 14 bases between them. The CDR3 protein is CASTAGQSYNEQFF. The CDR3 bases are TGTGCCAGCACCGCCGGACAGAGTTACAATGAGCAGTTCTTC.

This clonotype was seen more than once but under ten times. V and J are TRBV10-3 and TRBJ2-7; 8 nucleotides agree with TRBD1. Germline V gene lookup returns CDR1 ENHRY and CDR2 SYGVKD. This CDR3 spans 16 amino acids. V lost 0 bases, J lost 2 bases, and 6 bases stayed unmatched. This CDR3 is CAISESGTGGTYEQYF. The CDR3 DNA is TGTGCCATCAGTGAGTCGGGCACAGGGGGAACCTACGAGCAGTACTTC.

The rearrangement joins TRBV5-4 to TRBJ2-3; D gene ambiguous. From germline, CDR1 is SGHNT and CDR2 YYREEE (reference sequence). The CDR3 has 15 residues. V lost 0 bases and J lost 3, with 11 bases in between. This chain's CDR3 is CASSLDPIVTDTQYF. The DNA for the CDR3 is TGTGCCAGCAGCTTGGACCCAATAGTTACAGATACGCAGTATTTT.

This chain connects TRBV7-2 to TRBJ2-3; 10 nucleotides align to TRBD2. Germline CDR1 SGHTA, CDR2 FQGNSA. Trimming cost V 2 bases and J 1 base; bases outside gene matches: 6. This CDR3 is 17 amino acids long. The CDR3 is CASSLSSAGGGTDTQYF. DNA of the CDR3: TGTGCCAGCAGCTTATCATCAGCGGGGGGGGGCACAGATACGCAGTATTTT.

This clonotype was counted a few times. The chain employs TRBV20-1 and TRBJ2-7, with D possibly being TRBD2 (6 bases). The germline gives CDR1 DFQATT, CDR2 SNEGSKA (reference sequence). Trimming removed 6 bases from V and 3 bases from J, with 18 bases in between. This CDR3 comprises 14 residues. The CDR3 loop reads CSAPGSGNFYEQYF. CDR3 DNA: TGCAGTGCCCCCGGTAGCGGAAACTTCTACGAGCAGTACTTC.

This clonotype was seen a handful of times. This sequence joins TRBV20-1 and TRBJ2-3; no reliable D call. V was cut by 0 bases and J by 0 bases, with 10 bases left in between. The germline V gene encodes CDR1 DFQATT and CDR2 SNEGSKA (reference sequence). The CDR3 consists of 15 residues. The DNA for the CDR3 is TGCAGTGCTAGAGATCTGGGCAGAAGCACAGATACGCAGTATTTT. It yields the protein CSARDLGRSTDTQYF.

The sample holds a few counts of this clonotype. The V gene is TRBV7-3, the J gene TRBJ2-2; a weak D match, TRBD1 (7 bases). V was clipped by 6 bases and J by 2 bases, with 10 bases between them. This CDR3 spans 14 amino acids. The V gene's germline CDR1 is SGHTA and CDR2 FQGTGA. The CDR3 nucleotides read TGTGCCAGCAGGCGGGACAGAAACACCGGGGAGCTGTTTTTT. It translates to CASRRDRNTGELFF.

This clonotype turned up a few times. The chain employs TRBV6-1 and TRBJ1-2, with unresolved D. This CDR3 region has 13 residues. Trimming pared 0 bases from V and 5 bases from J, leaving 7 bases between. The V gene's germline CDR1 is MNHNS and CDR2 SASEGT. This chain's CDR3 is CASSEAKIYGYTF. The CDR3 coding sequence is TGTGCCAGCAGTGAAGCGAAGATTTATGGCTACACCTTC.

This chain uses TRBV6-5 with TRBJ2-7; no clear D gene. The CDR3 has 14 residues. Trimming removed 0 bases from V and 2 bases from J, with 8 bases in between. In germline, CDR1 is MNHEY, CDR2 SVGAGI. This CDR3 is CASSYSGRPYEQYF. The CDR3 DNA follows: TGTGCCAGCAGTTACTCTGGGCGGCCCTACGAGCAGTACTTC.

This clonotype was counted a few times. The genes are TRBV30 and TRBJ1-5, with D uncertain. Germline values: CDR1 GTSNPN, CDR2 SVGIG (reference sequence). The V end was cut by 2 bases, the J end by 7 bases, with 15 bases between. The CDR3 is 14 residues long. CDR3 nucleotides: TGTGCCTGGAGTCTTAACATGTTCGGGCAGCCCCAGCATTTT. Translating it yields CAWSLNMFGQPQHF.

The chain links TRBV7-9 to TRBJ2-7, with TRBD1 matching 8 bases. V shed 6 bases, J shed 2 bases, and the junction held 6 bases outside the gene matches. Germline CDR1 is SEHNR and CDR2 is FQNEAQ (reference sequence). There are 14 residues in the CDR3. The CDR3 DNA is TGTGCCAGCAGGAGATCAGGGGGCCCCTACGAGCAGTACTTC. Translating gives CASRRSGGPYEQYF.

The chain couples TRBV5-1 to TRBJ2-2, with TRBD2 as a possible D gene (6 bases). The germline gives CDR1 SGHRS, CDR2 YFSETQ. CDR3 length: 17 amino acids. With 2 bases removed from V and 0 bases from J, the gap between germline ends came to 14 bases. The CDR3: CASSFRGAGANTGELFF. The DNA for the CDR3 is TGCGCCAGCAGCTTTAGGGGAGCGGGTGCGAACACCGGGGAGCTGTTTTTT.

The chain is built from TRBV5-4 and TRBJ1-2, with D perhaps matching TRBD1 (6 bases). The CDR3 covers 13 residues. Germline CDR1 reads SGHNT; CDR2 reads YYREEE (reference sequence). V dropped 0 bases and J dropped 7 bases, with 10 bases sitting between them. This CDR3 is CASSLVQGGGYTF. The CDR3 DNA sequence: TGTGCCAGCAGCTTGGTACAGGGAGGTGGCTACACCTTC.

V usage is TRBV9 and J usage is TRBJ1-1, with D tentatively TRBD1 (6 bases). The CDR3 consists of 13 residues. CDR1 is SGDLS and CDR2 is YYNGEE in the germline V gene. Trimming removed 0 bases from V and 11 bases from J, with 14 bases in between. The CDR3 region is CASSVAEQGRAFF. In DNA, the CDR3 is TGTGCCAGCAGCGTAGCCGAACAGGGAAGGGCTTTCTTT. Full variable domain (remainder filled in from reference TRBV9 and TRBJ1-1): DSGVTQTPKHLITATGQRVTLRCSPRSGDLSVYWYQQSLDQGLQFLIQYYNGEERAKGNILERFSAQQFPDLHSELNLSSLELGDSALYFCASSVAEQGRAFFGQGTRLTVV.

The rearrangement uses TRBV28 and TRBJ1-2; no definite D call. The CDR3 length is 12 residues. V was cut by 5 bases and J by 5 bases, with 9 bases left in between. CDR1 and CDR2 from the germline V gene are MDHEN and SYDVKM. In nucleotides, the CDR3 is TGTGCCAGCAGTACCGGACCTTATGGCTACACCTTC. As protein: CASSTGPYGYTF.

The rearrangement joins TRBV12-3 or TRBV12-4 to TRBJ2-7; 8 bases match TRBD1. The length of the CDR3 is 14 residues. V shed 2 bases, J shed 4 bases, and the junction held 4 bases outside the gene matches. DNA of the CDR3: TGTGCCAGCAGTTTACAGGGGGCCACTTACGAGCAGTACTTC. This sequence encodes CASSLQGATYEQYF.

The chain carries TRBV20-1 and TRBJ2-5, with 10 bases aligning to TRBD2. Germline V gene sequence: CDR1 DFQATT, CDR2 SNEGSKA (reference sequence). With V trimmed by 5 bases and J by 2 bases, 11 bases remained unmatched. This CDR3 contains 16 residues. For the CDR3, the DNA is TGCAGTGCTCTATTGTCTCTAGCGGGGGAACAAGAGACCCAGTACTTC. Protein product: CSALLSLAGEQETQYF.

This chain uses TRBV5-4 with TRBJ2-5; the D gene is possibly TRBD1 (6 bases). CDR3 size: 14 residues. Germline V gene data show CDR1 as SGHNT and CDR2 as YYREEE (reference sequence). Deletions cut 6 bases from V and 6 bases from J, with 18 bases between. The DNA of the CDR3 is TGTGCCAGCACCCCGGACAGAGCGATTCAGACCCAGTACTTC. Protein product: CASTPDRAIQTQYF.

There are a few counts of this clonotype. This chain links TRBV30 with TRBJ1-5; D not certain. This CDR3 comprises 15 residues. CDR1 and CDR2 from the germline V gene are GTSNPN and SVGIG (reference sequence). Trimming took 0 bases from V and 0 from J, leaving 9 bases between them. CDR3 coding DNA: TGTGCCTGGAGTGTACCGTCCAGTAGCAATCAGCCCCAGCATTTT. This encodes CAWSVPSSSNQPQHF. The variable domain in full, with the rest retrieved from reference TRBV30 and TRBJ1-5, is SQTIHQWPATLVQPVGSPLSLECTVEGTSNPNLYWYRQAAGRGLQLLFYSVGIGQISSEVPQNLSASRPQDRQFILSSKKLLLSDSGFYLCAWSVPSSSNQPQHFGDGTRLSIL.

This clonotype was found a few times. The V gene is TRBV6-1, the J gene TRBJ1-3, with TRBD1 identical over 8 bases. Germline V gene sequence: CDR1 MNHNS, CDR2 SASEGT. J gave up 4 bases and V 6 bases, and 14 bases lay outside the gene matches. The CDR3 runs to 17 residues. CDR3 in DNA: TGTGCCAGCAGCCGTCCCCCCCAGGGGGCAGGGGGAAACACCATATATTTT. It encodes CASSRPPQGAGGNTIYF.

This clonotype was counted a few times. CDR3 nucleotide sequence: TGTGCCAGCAGTTATTCGCGGGGGGCTAATGGTGAAGCTTTCTTT. It yields the protein CASSYSRGANGEAFF. The chain links TRBV6-2 or TRBV6-3 to TRBJ1-1; D is perhaps TRBD1 (6 bases). CDR1 and CDR2 from the germline V gene are MNHEY and SVGEGT. The CDR3 spans 15 residues. Deletions cut 3 bases from V and 7 bases from J, with 18 bases between.

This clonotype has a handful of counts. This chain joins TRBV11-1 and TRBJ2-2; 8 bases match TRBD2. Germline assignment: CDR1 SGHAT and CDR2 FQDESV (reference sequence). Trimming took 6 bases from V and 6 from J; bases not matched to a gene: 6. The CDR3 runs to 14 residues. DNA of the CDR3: TGTGCCAGCAGTAGGGGACTAGGGGCCGGGGAGCTGTTTTTT. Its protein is CASSRGLGAGELFF.

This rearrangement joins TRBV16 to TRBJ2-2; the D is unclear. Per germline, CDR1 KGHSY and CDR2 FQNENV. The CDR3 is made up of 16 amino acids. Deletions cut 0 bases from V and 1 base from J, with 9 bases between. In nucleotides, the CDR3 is TGTGCCAGCAGCCAATCGAAGCATGGGAACACCGGGGAGCTGTTTTTT. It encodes CASSQSKHGNTGELFF.

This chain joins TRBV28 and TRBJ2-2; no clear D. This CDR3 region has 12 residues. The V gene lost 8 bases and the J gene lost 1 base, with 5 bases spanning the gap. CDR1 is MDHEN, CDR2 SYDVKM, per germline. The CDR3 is CASGQNTGELFF. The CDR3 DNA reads TGTGCCAGCGGGCAGAACACCGGGGAGCTGTTTTTT.

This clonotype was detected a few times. The CDR3 DNA reads as TGTGCCAGCAGCTTATTCGCCGGGGCCAACACTGAAGCTTTCTTT. This sequence encodes CASSLFAGANTEAFF. V usage is TRBV7-2 and J usage is TRBJ1-1, with D possibly TRBD1 on 5 matching bases. V gave up 2 bases and J gave up 2 bases, with 12 bases separating them. This CDR3 is 15 amino acids long. Germline CDR1 and CDR2: SGHTA and FQGNSA.